The 24 T cell receptor beta chains below come from one sample, sequenced in a study of blood T cell repertoires in COVID-19. Some clones are missing from TCRdb's copy, which holds only in-frame ones; the method was immunoSEQ multiplex PCR. This sample has 55,000 to 65,000 clones, with around 83% found just once. Sequenced input: peripheral blood. The receptor source for this set is a human donor in a cohort sampled during active COVID-19.

The CDR3 coding sequence is TGTGCCACCAGCAGAGACCGGACAGTCGATGAAAAACTGTTTTTT. It yields the protein CATSRDRTVDEKLFF. The V gene is TRBV15, the J gene TRBJ1-4, with a possible D match to TRBD1 (6 bases). This CDR3 is 15 amino acids long. V dropped 0 bases and J dropped 6 bases, with 11 bases sitting between them. Germline V CDR1 and CDR2: LNHNV, YYDKDF (reference sequence).

The chain uses TRBV4-2 and TRBJ1-6; 7 bases fit TRBD1. This CDR3 is 15 amino acids long. V shed 4 bases and J 5 bases; nucleotides not matched to a gene: 5. Looked up from germline, CDR1 is LGHNA and CDR2 is YNFKEQ. CDR3 region: CASSLRQGDNSPLHF. CDR3 bases: TGTGCCAGCAGCCTCCGACAGGGCGATAATTCACCCCTCCACTTT.

V is TRBV28 and J is TRBJ1-6, with D perhaps TRBD1 (5 bases). The germline V gene encodes CDR1 MDHEN and CDR2 SYDVKM. This CDR3 contains 14 residues. V lost 1 base and J lost 10, with 11 bases in between. The CDR3 DNA reads TGTGCCAGCAGTTTATACAGGTCAAGGTCACCCCTCCACTTT. Protein: CASSLYRSRSPLHF.

The chain combines TRBV6-6 with TRBJ1-1, with a tentative D call TRBD1 (5 bases). V was shortened by 2 bases and J by 8 bases, with 21 bases between the two germline ends. CDR1 MNHNY and CDR2 SVGAGI come from the germline V gene (reference sequence). CDR3 length: 16 amino acids. CDR3 in DNA: TGTGCCAGCAGTTACCGGGCAGGGAACTCACCCAACGAAGCTTTCTTT. Its translation is CASSYRAGNSPNEAFF.

The V and J genes are TRBV6-1 and TRBJ2-5, with 10 bases fitting TRBD1. The CDR3 consists of 15 residues. CDR1 and CDR2 from the germline V gene are MNHNS and SASEGT. The V gene end was trimmed by 2 bases and the J gene end by 3 bases; junction bases not matched to a gene: 3. As DNA, the CDR3 is TGTGCCAGCAGTGAATGGACAGGGGGAGAAGAGACCCAGTACTTC. As protein: CASSEWTGGEETQYF.

The gene calls are TRBV19 and TRBJ2-5; D unresolved. Trimming took 6 bases from V and 5 from J, leaving 7 bases between them. The germline CDR1 and CDR2 sequences are LNHDA and SQIVND (reference sequence). The CDR3 is made up of 11 amino acids. CDR3 nucleotides: TGTGCCAGTAGCCCCGGTGAGACCCAGTACTTC. Amino acid sequence: CASSPGETQYF.

J is TRBJ2-4 and V is TRBV12-5, with 13 bases lining up with TRBD2. Looked up from germline, CDR1 is LGHNT and CDR2 is FRNRAP. The length of the CDR3 is 21 residues. Losses at the gene ends were 6 bases for V and 1 base for J; bases not matched to a gene: 18. The CDR3 region is CASGVSPSGLAGCKAKNIQYF. CDR3 bases: TGTGCTAGTGGCGTGTCCCCCTCGGGACTAGCGGGGTGTAAGGCCAAAAACATTCAGTACTTC.

The chain recombines TRBV5-1 with TRBJ2-7, with TRBD1 identical over 7 bases. The trim removed 4 bases at V and 2 bases at J, leaving 6 bases unmatched. Germline lookup yields CDR1 SGHRS and CDR2 YFSETQ. The CDR3 runs 14 residues. CDR3 coding DNA: TGCGCCAGCAGCCCCGCCGGGACAGCCTACGAGCAGTACGTC. It specifies CASSPAGTAYEQYV.

This clone has a single count. The V call is TRBV11-1, the J call TRBJ2-3; 12 bases map to TRBD2. With V trimmed by 4 bases and J by 6 bases, 8 bases remained unmatched. The CDR3 consists of 16 residues. Germline values: CDR1 SGHAT, CDR2 FQDESV (reference sequence). CDR3 coding DNA: TGTGCCAGCAGCTCTGGACTAGCGGGGTTGGGGGATACGCAGTATTTT. Protein: CASSSGLAGLGDTQYF.

The chain combines TRBV18 with TRBJ2-7; 12 nucleotides agree with TRBD1. V was clipped by 3 bases and J by 9 bases; unmatched bases: 30. Germline CDR1 KGHSH, CDR2 LQKENI. The length of the CDR3 is 22 residues. CDR3 DNA sequence: TGTGCCAGCTCACCCCAGGGGACAGGGGGCAGGATATCCACCTCATTACGAAATGTGCAGTACGTC. Amino acids: CASSPQGTGGRISTSLRNVQYV.

In DNA form, the CDR3 reads TGTGCCAGCAGCGCGACAGGGAGTACCCCCCTCCTCCACTTT. This codes for CASSATGSTPLLHF. The gene calls are TRBV6-6 and TRBJ1-6; 7 nucleotides match TRBD1. The CDR3 loop spans 14 amino acids. With V trimmed by 6 bases and J by 15 bases, 14 bases remained unmatched. Germline CDR1 MNHNY, CDR2 SVGAGI (reference sequence).

This clone was seen only a few times. This chain uses TRBV5-8 with TRBJ1-4, with D possibly TRBD1 on 6 matching bases. Trimming shortened V by 4 bases and J by 5 bases, and 12 bases separated the two germline ends. Germline V gene lookup returns CDR1 SGHTS and CDR2 YDEGEE. The CDR3 length is 14 residues. The CDR3 spells CASSTGQVNEKLFF. As DNA, the CDR3 is TGTGCCAGCAGCACGGGACAAGTCAATGAAAAACTGTTTTTT.

The chain employs TRBV7-7 and TRBJ2-3; TRBD1 aligns across 10 bases. V shed 4 bases, J shed 6 bases, and the junction held 7 bases outside the gene matches. The CDR3 spans 15 residues. Germline V CDR1 and CDR2: SSHAT, FNYEAQ (reference sequence). The CDR3 DNA follows: TGTGCCAGCAGCTCCAAGGGACAGGGGAGGGATACGCAGTATTTT. Translation: CASSSKGQGRDTQYF.

This chain uses TRBV4-1 with TRBJ2-7, with TRBD1 matching over 9 bases. The CDR3 covers 20 residues. V lost 0 bases and J lost 1; bases outside the gene matches: 16. Germline V gene lookup returns CDR1 MGHRA and CDR2 YSYEKL. CDR3 in DNA: TGCGCCAGCAGCCAAGAGGGTTGTGGGACAGGGATTCTCCTTTCCTACGAGCAGTACGTC. Amino acids: CASSQEGCGTGILLSYEQYV.

This clone has only a few counts. This chain joins TRBV6-2 or TRBV6-3 and TRBJ1-5, with a possible D match to TRBD1 (6 bases). The V end lost 5 bases, the J end lost 1 base, and 9 bases lay between the germline ends. Germline V lookup: CDR1 MNHEY, CDR2 SVGEGT. The CDR3 loop spans 14 amino acids. The CDR3 protein is CASSTGYSNQPQHF. CDR3 nucleotides: TGTGCCAGCAGTACAGGGTACAGCAATCAGCCCCAGCATTTT.

The chain recombines TRBV20-1 with TRBJ1-4, with 7 bases identical to TRBD1. Trimming took 6 bases from V and 8 from J; bases not matched to a gene: 3. The CDR3 runs to 11 residues. Germline loops: CDR1 DFQATT, CDR2 SNEGSKA (reference sequence). CDR3 in amino acids: CSASRGEKLFF. DNA of the CDR3: TGCAGTGCCAGCAGGGGGGAAAAACTGTTTTTT.

The CDR3 protein is CASSLGWGGWQFF. CDR3 DNA: TGTGCCAGCAGCTTAGGTTGGGGGGGCTGGCAGTTCTTC. This chain joins TRBV7-9 and TRBJ2-1, with D possibly TRBD2 on 7 matching bases. The V and J ends lost 1 base and 12 bases respectively, with 13 bases between them. CDR1 and CDR2 (germline): SEHNR, FQNEAQ (reference sequence). CDR3 length: 13 residues. The whole variable domain, remainder taken from reference TRBV7-9 and TRBJ2-1, is DTGVSQNPRHKITKRGQNVTFRCDPISEHNRLYWYRQTLGQGPEFLTYFQNEAQLEKSRLLSDRFSAERPKGSFSTLEIQRTEQGDSAMYLCASSLGWGGWQFFGPGTRLTVL.

J is TRBJ2-6 and V is TRBV2; D is possibly TRBD1 (5 bases). This CDR3 has 17 residues. The V gene lost 4 bases and the J gene lost 0 bases, with 13 bases spanning the gap. CDR1 SNHLY and CDR2 FYNNEI come from the germline V gene. The CDR3 loop reads CASSVQGRISGANVLTF. CDR3 sequence (DNA): TGTGCCAGCAGTGTTCAGGGCCGGATCTCTGGGGCCAACGTCCTGACTTTC.

This sequence joins TRBV5-4 and TRBJ2-7; the match to TRBD1 covers 8 bases. The CDR3 has 11 residues. CDR1 SGHNT and CDR2 YYREEE come from the germline V gene (reference sequence). The junction had 4 bases not matched to a gene; V was cut back by 4 bases and J by 10 bases. CDR3 bases: TGTGCCAGCAGCGTGACAGGGGAACAGTACTTC. This translates into CASSVTGEQYF. The full variable domain, rest sourced from reference TRBV5-4 and TRBJ2-7, is ETGVTQSPTHLIKTRGQQVTLRCSSQSGHNTVSWYQQALGQGPQFIFQYYREEENGRGNFPPRFSGLQFPNYSSELNVNALELDDSALYLCASSVTGEQYFGPGTRLTVT.

The chain couples TRBV12-3 or TRBV12-4 to TRBJ2-2; 9 positions agree with TRBD2. The CDR3 contains 13 residues. J gave up 8 bases and V 7 bases, and 5 bases lay outside the gene matches. CDR3 sequence: CASKAGGPGELFF. The CDR3, as DNA: TGTGCCAGCAAGGCGGGGGGGCCAGGGGAGCTGTTTTTT.

This clone is labeled medium-sized (0.01 to 0.1%). V gene TRBV5-1 combines with J gene TRBJ2-1; 7 bases agree with TRBD1. V dropped 4 bases and J dropped 2; count of bases not matched to a gene: 3. The CDR3 runs to 14 residues. The germline V gene has CDR1 SGHRS and CDR2 YFSETQ. The DNA of the CDR3 is TGCGCCAGCAGCATGGGACAGCCCTACAATGAGCAGTTCTTC. This encodes CASSMGQPYNEQFF. The entire variable domain, with the rest obtained from reference TRBV5-1 and TRBJ2-1, is as follows: KAGVTQTPRYLIKTRGQQVTLSCSPISGHRSVSWYQQTPGQGLQFLFEYFSETQRNKGNFPGRFSGRQFSNSRSEMNVSTLELGDSALYLCASSMGQPYNEQFFGPGTRLTVL.

The rearrangement joins TRBV11-2 to TRBJ1-2, with D perhaps matching TRBD1 (5 bases). Germline assignment: CDR1 SGHAT and CDR2 FQNNGV. Trimming shortened V by 4 bases and J by 5 bases, and 17 bases separated the two germline ends. CDR3 length equals 15 residues. For the CDR3, the DNA is TGTGCCAGCAGCTCCCTTTGGCGGGGGAAGTATGGCTACACCTTC. Amino acids: CASSSLWRGKYGYTF.

The CDR3, as DNA: TGTGCCAGCAGCGGAACTAAGCGGGGCCCGGTGTTCTTC. Its translation: CASSGTKRGPVFF. The rearrangement uses TRBV11-2 and TRBJ2-1; TRBD2 matches at 7 bases. CDR3 length equals 13 residues. Per the germline V gene, CDR1 is SGHAT and CDR2 is FQNNGV. V trimming: 5 bases; J trimming: 15 bases; junction bases outside the gene matches: 13.

V is TRBV2 and J is TRBJ2-7, with D maybe TRBD1 (5 bases). Germline CDR1 SNHLY, CDR2 FYNNEI. Trimming took off 7 bases at V and 3 bases at J, with 16 bases between the two ends. The CDR3 has 14 residues. This chain's CDR3 is CASKIFPGYYEQYV. As DNA, the CDR3 is TGTGCCAGCAAAATTTTCCCAGGGTACTACGAGCAGTACGTC.